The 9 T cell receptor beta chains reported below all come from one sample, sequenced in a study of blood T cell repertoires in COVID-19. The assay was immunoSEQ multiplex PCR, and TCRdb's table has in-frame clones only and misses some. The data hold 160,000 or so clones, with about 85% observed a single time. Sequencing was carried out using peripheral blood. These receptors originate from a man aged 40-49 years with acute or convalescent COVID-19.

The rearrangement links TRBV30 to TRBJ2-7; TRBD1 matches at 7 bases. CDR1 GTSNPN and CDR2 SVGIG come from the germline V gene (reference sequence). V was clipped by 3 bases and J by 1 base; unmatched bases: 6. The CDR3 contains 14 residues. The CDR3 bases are TGTGCCTGGAGCTTGACAGGGAAGTCCTACGAGCAGTACTTC. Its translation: CAWSLTGKSYEQYF.

The CDR3, as DNA: TGTGCCAGTGGACAGGGGGAGTATCAGCCCCAGCATTTT. Its protein product is CASGQGEYQPQHF. The genes are TRBV2 and TRBJ1-5, with 10 bases aligning to TRBD1. Germline CDR1 reads SNHLY; CDR2 reads FYNNEI. The CDR3 runs to 13 residues. The trim removed 9 bases at V and 5 bases at J, leaving 4 bases unmatched.

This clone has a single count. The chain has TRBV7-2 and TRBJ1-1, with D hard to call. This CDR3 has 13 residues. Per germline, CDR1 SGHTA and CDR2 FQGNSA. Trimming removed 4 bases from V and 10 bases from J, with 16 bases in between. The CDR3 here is CASSSPTVGVAFF. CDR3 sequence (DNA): TGTGCCAGCAGCTCCCCTACCGTGGGAGTAGCTTTCTTT.

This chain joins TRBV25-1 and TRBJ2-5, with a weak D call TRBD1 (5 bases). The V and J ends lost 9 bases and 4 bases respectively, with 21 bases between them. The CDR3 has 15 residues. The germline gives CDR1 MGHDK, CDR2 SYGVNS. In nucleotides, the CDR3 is TGTGCCAGTACTCCTTTTGGGGCAGGGATAGAGACCCAGTACTTC. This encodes CASTPFGAGIETQYF. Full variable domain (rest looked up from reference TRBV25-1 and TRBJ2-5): EADIYQTPRYLVIGTGKKITLECSQTMGHDKMYWYQQDPGMELHLIHYSYGVNSTEKGDLSSESTVSRIRTEHFPLTLESARPSHTSQYLCASTPFGAGIETQYFGPGTRLLVL.

The CDR3 sequence is CAISGAGTETDANYGYTF. The CDR3 DNA is TGTGCCATCAGTGGGGCCGGGACAGAGACCGATGCTAACTATGGCTACACCTTC. The chain has TRBV10-3 and TRBJ1-2; 7 bases map to TRBD1. J lost 0 bases, V lost 4 bases, and 14 bases had no gene match. The CDR3 runs to 18 residues. Germline values: CDR1 ENHRY, CDR2 SYGVKD.

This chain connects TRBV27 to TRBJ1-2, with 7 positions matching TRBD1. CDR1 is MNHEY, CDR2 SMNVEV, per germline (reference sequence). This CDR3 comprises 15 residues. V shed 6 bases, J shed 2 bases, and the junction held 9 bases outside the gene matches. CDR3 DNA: TGTGCCAGCAGACAATGGACAGGACTGAACTATGGCTACACCTTC. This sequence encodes CASRQWTGLNYGYTF.

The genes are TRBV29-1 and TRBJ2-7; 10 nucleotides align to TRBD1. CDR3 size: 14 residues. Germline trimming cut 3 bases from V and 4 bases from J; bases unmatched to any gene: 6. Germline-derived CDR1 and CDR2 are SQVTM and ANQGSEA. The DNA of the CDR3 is TGCAGCGTTGAGGACCGGGACAGGGGTTACGAGCAGTACTTC. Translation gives CSVEDRDRGYEQYF.

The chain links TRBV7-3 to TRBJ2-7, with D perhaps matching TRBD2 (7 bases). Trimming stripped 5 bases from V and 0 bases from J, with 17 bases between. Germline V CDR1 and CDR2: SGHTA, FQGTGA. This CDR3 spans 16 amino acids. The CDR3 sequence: CASSPGAGAPSYEQYF. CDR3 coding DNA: TGTGCCAGCAGCCCTGGGGCGGGGGCCCCCTCCTACGAGCAGTACTTC. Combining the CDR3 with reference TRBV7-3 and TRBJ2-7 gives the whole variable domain GAGVSQTPSNKVTEKGKYVELRCDPISGHTALYWYRQSLGQGPEFLIYFQGTGAADDSGLPNDRFFAVRPEGSVSTLKIQRTERGDSAVYLCASSPGAGAPSYEQYFGPGTRLTVT.

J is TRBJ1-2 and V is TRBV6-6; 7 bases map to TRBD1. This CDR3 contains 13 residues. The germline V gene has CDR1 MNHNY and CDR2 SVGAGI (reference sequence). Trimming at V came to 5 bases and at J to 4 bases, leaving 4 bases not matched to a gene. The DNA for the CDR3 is TGTGCCAGCAGTCCAGACAGGGCCTATGGCTACACCTTC. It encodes CASSPDRAYGYTF.